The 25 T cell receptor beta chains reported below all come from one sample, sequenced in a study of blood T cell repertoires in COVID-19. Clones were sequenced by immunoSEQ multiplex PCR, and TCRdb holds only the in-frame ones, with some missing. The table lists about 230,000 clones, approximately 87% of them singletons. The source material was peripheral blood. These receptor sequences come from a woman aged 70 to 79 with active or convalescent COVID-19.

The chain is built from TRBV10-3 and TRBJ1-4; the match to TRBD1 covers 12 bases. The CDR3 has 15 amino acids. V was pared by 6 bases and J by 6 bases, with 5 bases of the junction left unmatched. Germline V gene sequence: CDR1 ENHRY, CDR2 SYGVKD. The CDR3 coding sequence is TGTGCCATCAGCGGGACAGGGGGCTTTGATGAAAAACTGTTTTTT. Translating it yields CAISGTGGFDEKLFF.

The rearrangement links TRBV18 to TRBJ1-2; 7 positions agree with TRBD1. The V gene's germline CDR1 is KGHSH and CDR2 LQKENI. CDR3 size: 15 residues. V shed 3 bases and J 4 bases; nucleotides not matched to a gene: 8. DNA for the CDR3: TGTGCCAGCTCACCGAGTAGAGCAGGGGGCTATGGCTACACCTTC. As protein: CASSPSRAGGYGYTF.

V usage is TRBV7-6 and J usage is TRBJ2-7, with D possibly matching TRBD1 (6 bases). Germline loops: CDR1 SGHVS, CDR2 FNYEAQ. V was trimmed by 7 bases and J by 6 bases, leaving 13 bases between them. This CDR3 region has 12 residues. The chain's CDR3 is CASKTDSSEQYF. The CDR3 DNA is TGTGCCAGCAAAACGGACAGCTCCGAGCAGTACTTC. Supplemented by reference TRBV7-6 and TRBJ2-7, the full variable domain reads GAGVSQSPRYKVTKRGQDVALRCDPISGHVSLYWYRQALGQGPEFLTYFNYEAQQDKSGLPNDRFSAERPEGSISTLTIQRTEQRDSAMYRCASKTDSSEQYFGPGTRLTVT.

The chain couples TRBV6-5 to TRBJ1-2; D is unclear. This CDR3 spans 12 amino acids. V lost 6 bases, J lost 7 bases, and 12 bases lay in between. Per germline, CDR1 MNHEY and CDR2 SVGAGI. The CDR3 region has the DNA TGTGCCAGCAGCCGCGGATTATCTGGCTACACCTTC. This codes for CASSRGLSGYTF.

The CDR3 region has the DNA TGTGCCAGCAGCCAAGGGGGGGTGGACACTGAAGCTTTCTTT. Translation gives CASSQGGVDTEAFF. V usage is TRBV3-1 (or the pseudogene TRBV3-2) and J usage is TRBJ1-1; TRBD1 is a possible D gene (5 bases). Trimming pared 1 base from V and 3 bases from J, leaving 9 bases between. Germline loops: CDR1 LGHDT, CDR2 YNNKEL (reference sequence). The CDR3 has 14 residues.

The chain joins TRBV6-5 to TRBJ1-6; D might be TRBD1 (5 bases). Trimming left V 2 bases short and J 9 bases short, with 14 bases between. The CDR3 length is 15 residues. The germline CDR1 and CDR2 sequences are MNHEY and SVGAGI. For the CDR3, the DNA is TGTGCCAGCAGTTACGGAGGGCAGGGAAGTTCACCCCTCCACTTT. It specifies CASSYGGQGSSPLHF.

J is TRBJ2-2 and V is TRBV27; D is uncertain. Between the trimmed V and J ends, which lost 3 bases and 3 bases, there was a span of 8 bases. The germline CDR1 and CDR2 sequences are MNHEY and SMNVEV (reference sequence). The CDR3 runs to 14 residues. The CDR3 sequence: CASSFMGHTGELFF. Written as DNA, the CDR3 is TGTGCCAGCAGTTTCATGGGCCACACCGGGGAGCTGTTTTTT.

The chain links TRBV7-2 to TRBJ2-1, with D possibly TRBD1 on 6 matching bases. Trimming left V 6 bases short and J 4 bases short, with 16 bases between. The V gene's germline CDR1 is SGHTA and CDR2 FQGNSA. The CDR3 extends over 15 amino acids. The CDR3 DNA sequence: TGTGCCAGCAGTTCTTCATATGGACAGTACAATGAGCAGTTCTTC. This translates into CASSSSYGQYNEQFF.

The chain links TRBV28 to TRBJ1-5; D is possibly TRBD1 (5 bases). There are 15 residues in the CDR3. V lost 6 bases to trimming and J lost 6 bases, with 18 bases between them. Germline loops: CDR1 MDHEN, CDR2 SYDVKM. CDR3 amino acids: CASSPGPGSGQPQHF. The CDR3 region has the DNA TGTGCCAGCAGCCCCGGGCCAGGGTCGGGTCAGCCCCAGCATTTT.

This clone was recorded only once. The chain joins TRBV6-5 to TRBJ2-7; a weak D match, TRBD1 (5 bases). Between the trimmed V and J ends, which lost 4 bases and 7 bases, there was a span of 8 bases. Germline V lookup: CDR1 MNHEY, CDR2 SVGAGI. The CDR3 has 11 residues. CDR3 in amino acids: CASSLGVEQYF. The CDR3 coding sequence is TGTGCCAGCAGTTTAGGGGTGGAGCAGTACTTC.

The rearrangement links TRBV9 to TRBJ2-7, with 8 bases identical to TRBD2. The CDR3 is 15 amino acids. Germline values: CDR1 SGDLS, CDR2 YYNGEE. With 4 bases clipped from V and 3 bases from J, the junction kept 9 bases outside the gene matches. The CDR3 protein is CASSPGGQHLYEQYF. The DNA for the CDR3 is TGTGCCAGCAGCCCGGGGGGGCAACACCTCTACGAGCAGTACTTC. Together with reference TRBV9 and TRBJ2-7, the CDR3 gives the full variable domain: DSGVTQTPKHLITATGQRVTLRCSPRSGDLSVYWYQQSLDQGLQFLIQYYNGEERAKGNILERFSAQQFPDLHSELNLSSLELGDSALYFCASSPGGQHLYEQYFGPGTRLTVT.

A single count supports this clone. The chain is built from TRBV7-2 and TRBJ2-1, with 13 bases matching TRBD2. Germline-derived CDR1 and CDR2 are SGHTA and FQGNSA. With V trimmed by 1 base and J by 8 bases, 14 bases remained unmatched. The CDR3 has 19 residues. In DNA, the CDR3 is TGTGCCAGCAGCTTAGTTCCCTTACTAGCGGGGGGGCTAGACGATGAGCAGTTCTTC. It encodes CASSLVPLLAGGLDDEQFF.

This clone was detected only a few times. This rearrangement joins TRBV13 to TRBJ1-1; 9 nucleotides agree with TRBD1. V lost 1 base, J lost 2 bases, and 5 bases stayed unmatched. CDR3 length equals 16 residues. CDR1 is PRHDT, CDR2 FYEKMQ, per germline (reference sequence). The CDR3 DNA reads TGTGCCAGCAGCTTAGCGGGGACAGGGAGAAACACTGAAGCTTTCTTT. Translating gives CASSLAGTGRNTEAFF.

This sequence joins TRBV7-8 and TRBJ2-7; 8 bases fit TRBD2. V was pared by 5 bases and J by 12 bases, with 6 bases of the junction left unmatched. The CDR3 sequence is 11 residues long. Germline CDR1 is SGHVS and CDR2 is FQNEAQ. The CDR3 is CASSPGGEWYF. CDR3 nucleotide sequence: TGTGCCAGCAGCCCGGGGGGGGAGTGGTACTTC.

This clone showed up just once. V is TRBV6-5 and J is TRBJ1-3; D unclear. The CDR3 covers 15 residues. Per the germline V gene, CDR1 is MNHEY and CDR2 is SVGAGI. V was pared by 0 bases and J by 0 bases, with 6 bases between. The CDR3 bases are TGTGCCAGCAGTTACTCGAGGAGCTCTGGAAACACCATATATTTT. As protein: CASSYSRSSGNTIYF.

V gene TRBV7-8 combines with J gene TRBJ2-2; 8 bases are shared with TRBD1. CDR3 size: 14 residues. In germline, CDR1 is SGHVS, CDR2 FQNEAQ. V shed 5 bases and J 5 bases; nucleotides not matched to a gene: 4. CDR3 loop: CASSGTGATGELFF. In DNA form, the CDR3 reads TGTGCCAGCAGCGGGACAGGAGCAACCGGGGAGCTGTTTTTT.

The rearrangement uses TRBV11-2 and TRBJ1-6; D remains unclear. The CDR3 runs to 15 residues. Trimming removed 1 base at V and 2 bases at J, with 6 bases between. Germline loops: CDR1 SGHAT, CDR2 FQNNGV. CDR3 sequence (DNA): TGTGCCAGCAGCTTAGCCGGGGCCTATAATTCACCCCTCCACTTT. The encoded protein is CASSLAGAYNSPLHF. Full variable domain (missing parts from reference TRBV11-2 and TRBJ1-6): EAGVAQSPRYKIIEKRQSVAFWCNPISGHATLYWYQQILGQGPKLLIQFQNNGVVDDSQLPKDRFSAERLKGVDSTLKIQPAKLEDSAVYLCASSLAGAYNSPLHFGNGTRLTVT.

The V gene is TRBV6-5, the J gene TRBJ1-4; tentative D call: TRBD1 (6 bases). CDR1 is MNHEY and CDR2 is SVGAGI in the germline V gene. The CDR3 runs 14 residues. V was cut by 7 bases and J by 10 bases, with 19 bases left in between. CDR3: CASTPLLGGRKLFF. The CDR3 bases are TGTGCCAGCACACCACTCCTCGGGGGGCGAAAACTGTTTTTT.

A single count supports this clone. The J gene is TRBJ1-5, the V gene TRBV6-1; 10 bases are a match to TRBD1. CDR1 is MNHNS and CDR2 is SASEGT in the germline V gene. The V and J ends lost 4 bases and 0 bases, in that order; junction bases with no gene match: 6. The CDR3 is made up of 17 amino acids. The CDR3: CASSAGTGAFSNQPQHF. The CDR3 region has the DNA TGTGCCAGCAGTGCAGGGACAGGGGCCTTTAGCAATCAGCCCCAGCATTTT.

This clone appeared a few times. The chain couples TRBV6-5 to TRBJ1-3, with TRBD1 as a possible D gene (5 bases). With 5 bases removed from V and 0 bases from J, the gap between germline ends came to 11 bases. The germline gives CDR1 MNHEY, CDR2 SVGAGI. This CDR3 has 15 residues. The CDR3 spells CASSLSGGSGNTIYF. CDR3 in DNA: TGTGCCAGCAGTCTGTCGGGGGGCTCTGGAAACACCATATATTTT.

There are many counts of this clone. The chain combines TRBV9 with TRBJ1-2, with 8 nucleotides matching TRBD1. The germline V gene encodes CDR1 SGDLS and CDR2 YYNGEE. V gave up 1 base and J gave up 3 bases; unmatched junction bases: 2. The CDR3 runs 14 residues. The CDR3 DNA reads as TGTGCCAGCAGCGTAACAGGGGGAGACTATGGCTACACCTTC. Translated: CASSVTGGDYGYTF.

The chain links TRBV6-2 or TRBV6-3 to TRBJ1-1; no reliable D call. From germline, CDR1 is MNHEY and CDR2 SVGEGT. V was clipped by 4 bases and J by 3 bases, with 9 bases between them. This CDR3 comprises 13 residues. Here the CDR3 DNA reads TGTGCCAGCAGTTCCCTAGAGGACACTGAAGCTTTCTTT. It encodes CASSSLEDTEAFF.

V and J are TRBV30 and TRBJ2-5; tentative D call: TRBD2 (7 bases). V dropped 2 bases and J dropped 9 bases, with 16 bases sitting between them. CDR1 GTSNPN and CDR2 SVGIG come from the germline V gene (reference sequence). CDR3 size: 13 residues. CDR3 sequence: CAWSPGSGGPQYF. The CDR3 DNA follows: TGTGCCTGGAGTCCAGGATCGGGGGGCCCCCAGTACTTC.

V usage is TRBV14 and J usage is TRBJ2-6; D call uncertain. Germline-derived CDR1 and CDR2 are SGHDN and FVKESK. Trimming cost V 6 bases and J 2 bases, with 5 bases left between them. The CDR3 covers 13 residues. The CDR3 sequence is CASSGPGANVLTF. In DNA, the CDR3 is TGTGCCAGCAGTGGCCCTGGGGCCAACGTCCTGACTTTC. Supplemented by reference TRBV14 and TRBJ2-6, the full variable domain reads EAGVTQFPSHSVIEKGQTVTLRCDPISGHDNLYWYRRVMGKEIKFLLHFVKESKQDESGMPNNRFLAERTGGTYSTLKVQPAELEDSGVYFCASSGPGANVLTFGAGSRLTVL.

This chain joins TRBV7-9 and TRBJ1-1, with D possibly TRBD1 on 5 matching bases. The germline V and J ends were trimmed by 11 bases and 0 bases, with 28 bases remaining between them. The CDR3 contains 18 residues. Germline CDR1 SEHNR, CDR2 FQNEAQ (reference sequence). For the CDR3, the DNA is TGTGCCGTCCCGCGCGCGGAGGGGAGCCCAAGCTTGAACACTGAAGCTTTCTTT. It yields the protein CAVPRAEGSPSLNTEAFF.